The entry below gives a single T cell receptor beta chain sequence along with its context. The antigen remains unidentified. One end of the junction fails to match germline, which may point to a read error. The read stops 3 residues short of the end of the CDR3; the missing end is completed from the germline J gene. Patients and controls were mostly of Caucasian heritage. Germline V gives CDR1 SGHVS, CDR2 FNYEAQ. This CDR3 comprises 16 residues. This entry is derived from a study of T cell clonality in common variable immunodeficiency. Study-level findings and limits: CVID subjects showed higher TCRbeta clonality than healthy controls. In common variable immunodeficiency, TCR beta chains reportedly carried fewer deletions and N-nucleotide insertions.

Sequencing input was equivalent genomic DNA from CVID and controls. Measured with immunoSEQ multiplex PCR; TCRdb has only the in-frame clones, and not every one. The sample contains 25,000 to 30,000 clones, none occurring once; about a quarter lies in the top ten. Sequenced material: peripheral blood mononuclear cells. The TCR was taken from a human donor with common variable immunodeficiency. The rearrangement links TRBV7-6 to TRBJ1-4; 8 bases fit TRBD1. The covered CDR3 bases are TGTGCCAGCAGCCACCGGCAGGGGGCAACTAAGGAAAAA. Amino acids: CASSHRQGATKEK. The full CDR3 protein reads CASSHRQGATKEKLFF.